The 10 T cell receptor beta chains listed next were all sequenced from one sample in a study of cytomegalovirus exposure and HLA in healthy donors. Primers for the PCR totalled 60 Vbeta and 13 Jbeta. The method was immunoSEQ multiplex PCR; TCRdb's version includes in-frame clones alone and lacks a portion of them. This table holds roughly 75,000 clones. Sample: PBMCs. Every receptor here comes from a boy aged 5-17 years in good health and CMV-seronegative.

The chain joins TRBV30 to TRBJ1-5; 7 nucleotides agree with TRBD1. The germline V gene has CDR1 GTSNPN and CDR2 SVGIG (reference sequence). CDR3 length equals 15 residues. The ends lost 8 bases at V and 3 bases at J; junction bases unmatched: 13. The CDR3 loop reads CAGGPGTVHNQPQHF. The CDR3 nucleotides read TGTGCCGGGGGTCCTGGGACAGTCCACAATCAGCCCCAGCATTTT.

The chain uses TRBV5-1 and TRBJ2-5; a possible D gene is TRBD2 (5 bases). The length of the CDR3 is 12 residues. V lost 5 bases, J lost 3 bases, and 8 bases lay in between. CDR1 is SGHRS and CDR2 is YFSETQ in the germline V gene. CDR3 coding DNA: TGCGCCAGCAGTCGGGGAGAAGAGACCCAGTACTTC. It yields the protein CASSRGEETQYF.

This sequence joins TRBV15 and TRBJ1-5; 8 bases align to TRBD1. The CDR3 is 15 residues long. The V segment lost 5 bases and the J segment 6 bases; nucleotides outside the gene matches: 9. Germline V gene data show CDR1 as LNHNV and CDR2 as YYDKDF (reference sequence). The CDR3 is CATSPDQGAGQPQHF. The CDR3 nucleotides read TGTGCCACCAGCCCGGATCAGGGGGCAGGTCAGCCCCAGCATTTT.

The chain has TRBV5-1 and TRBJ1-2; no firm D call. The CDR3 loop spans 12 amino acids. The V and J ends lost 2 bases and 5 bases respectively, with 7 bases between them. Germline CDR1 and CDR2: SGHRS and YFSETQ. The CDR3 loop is CASSFAGYGYTF. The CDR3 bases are TGCGCCAGCAGCTTTGCAGGATATGGCTACACCTTC.

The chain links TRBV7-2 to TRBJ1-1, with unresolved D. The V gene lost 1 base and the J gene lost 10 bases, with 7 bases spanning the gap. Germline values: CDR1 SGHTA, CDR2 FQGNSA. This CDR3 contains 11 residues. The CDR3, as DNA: TGTGCCAGCAGCTTAGTGGCGGGAGCTTTCTTT. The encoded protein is CASSLVAGAFF.

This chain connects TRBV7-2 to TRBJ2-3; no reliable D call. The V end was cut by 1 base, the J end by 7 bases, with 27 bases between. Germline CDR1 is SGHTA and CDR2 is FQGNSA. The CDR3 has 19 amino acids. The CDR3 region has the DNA TGTGCCAGCAGCTTAGTTCTCTGGTTGGGCCCAAAATTGGAAAATACGCAGTATTTT. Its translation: CASSLVLWLGPKLENTQYF. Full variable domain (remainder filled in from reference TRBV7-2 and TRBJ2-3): GAGVSQSPSNKVTEKGKDVELRCDPISGHTALYWYRQSLGQGLEFLIYFQGNSAPDKSGLPSDRFSAERTGGSVSTLTIQRTQQEDSAVYLCASSLVLWLGPKLENTQYFGPGTRLTVL.

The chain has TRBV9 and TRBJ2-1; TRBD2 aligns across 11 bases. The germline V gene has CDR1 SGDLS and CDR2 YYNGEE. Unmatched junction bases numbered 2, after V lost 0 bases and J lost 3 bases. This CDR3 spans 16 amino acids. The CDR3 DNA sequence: TGTGCCAGCAGCGTAGTAGCGGGGGGGTTCTACAATGAGCAGTTCTTC. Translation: CASSVVAGGFYNEQFF.

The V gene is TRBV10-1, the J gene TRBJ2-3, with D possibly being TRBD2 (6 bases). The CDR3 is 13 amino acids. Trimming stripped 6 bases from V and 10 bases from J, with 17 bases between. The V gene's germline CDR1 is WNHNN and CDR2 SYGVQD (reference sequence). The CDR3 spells CASSPGTAGPQYF. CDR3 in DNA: TGCGCCAGCAGCCCCGGGACGGCGGGGCCGCAGTATTTT.

The CDR3, as DNA: TGCGCCAGCCACGAGGTCGCCGCTGAGCAGTTCTTC. Residues: CASHEVAAEQFF. V is TRBV10-2 and J is TRBJ2-1; no clear D. The V end was cut by 8 bases, the J end by 9 bases, with 14 bases between. Germline values: CDR1 WSHSY, CDR2 SAAADI. The CDR3 contains 12 residues.

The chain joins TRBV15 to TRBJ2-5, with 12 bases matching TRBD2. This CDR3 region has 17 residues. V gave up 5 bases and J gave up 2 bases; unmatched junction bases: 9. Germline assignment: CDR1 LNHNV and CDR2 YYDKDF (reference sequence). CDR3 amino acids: CATSGTSGGHIQETQYF. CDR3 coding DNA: TGTGCCACCAGCGGTACTAGCGGGGGGCATATTCAAGAGACCCAGTACTTC.